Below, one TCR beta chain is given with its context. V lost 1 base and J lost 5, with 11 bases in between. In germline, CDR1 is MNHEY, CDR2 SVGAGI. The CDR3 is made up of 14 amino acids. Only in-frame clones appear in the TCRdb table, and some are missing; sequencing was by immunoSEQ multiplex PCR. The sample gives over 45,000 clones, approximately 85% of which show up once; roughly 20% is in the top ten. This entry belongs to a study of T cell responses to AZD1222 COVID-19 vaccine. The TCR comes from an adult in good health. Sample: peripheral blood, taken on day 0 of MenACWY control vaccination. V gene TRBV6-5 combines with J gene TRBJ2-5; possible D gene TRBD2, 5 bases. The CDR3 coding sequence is TGTGCCAGCAGTTACTTAGGAGGAAAGGAGACCCAGTACTTC. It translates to CASSYLGGKETQYF.